By proportion, the clone carrying this T cell receptor (beta chain) is medium-sized (0.01 to 0.1%). Specified time point: sample taken at primary tumor resection. The donor group consisted of 55 to 85 patients who had untreated, early-stage non-small cell lung cancer. Tumor, nontumor lung or frozen PBMC supplied whole RNA that was sequenced unsorted. Germline CDR1 SGHRS, CDR2 YFSETQ. Trimming cost V 1 base and J 9 bases, with 16 bases left between them. The CDR3 covers 14 residues. The record originates from a study of spatial heterogeneity in lung cancer. TCRdb re-called the 5' RACE reads through MiXCR, storing one row per CDR3 protein. The sample comprises 2,500 to 3,500 distinct CDR3 sequences, around 6.6% of which are singletons, and approximately 15% rests with the top ten.

The genes are TRBV5-1 and TRBJ2-5, with D perhaps matching TRBD2 (5 bases). The source of this sequence is a male donor with early-stage non-small cell lung cancer. The sequenced sample was normal lung tissue next to the tumor, obtained at surgery. The CDR3 DNA reads TGCGCCAGCAGCTTGAGCAGAGGGTACCATCCCCAGTACTTC. Residues: CASSLSRGYHPQYF.